This T cell receptor (beta chain) was sequenced for a study of blood T cell repertoires in COVID-19. Study overall: Researchers got acute and convalescent COVID-19 samples from the United States, Italy and Spain.

As processed by the authors: Amplifying reference gene primers gave estimates of nucleated cell counts. Profiling relied on immunoSEQ multiplex PCR, and the TCRdb table lists in-frame clones only, not all of them. That table supplies the V and J calls and clone size; D and trimming were determined from the DNA. The table shows approximately 120,000 clones, with around 89% occurring only once. Germline V lookup: CDR1 SEHNR, CDR2 FQNEAQ (reference sequence). V lost 4 bases, J lost 8 bases, and 17 bases lay in between. The CDR3 loop spans 15 amino acids. The sequenced material came from peripheral blood. The sequence derives from a human donor with acute or convalescent COVID-19. The donor label of this sample is uncertain. This chain links TRBV7-9 with TRBJ1-4; D is possibly TRBD1 (5 bases). The DNA of the CDR3 is TGTGCCAGCAGCTCTTCAGGGAGGGGACGAGAAAAACTGTTTTTT. Protein product: CASSSSGRGREKLFF.